These T cell receptor beta chains were read from a single sample in a study of shared clonotypes between healthy human individuals. Generated by immunoSEQ multiplex PCR, the TCRdb table keeps only in-frame clones and is missing some. The top ten clones hold 0.1% to 0.15% of a sample with more than 2 million clones, 85% to 95% of them seen once. Sequencing input: naive CD4+ T cells sorted from blood. These receptors all come from a man between 18 and 29 years old in good health. Each CDR3 is given with its conserved first and last residue. A D gene is named only where the DNA matches it firmly. Part of the rows lack a size; the others show once, few, many or a class for expanded clones.

d_call j_call v_call clone_size cdr3_nt cdr3_aa
TRBD2 TRBJ2-1 TRBV5-6 NA TGTGCCAGCAGCTTACTTATCGGGACTAGCGGCTCCTACAATGAGCAGTTCTTC CASSLLIGTSGSYNEQFF
TRBD1 TRBJ1-6 TRBV6-4 NA TGTGCCAGCAGCCCGGGACAGGGCCATTCACCCCTCCACTTT CASSPGQGHSPLHF
NA TRBJ1-2 TRBV6-5 NA TGTGCCAGCTTTAGGGCTAACTATGGCTACACCTTC CASFRANYGYTF
NA TRBJ2-1 TRBV5-4 NA TGTGCCAGCAGCTTGGGCTCGGAGAATGAGCAGTTCTTC CASSLGSENEQFF
NA TRBJ1-5 TRBV5-6 NA TGTGCCAGCAGCTGGGGGTCTACCAATCAGCCCCAGCATTTT CASSWGSTNQPQHF
TRBD2 TRBJ2-7 TRBV19 once TGTGCCAGTAGCTGGGGACTAGCGACCTACGAGCAGTACTTC CASSWGLATYEQYF
TRBD1 TRBJ1-2 TRBV7-9 NA TGTGCCAGCAGCTTCCGGGACAGGGGTAACTATGGCTACACCTTC CASSFRDRGNYGYTF
NA TRBJ2-5 TRBV18 many TGTGCCAGCTCACCACCGGGGAGACCGGAGACCCAGTACTTC CASSPPGRPETQYF
NA TRBJ1-2 TRBV27 NA TGTGCCAGCAGTTTATCGCGGTCCTATGGCTACACCTTC CASSLSRSYGYTF
NA TRBJ1-2 TRBV5-6 NA TGTGCCAGCACACCCAGGGCGGACTATGGCTACACCTTC CASTPRADYGYTF
TRBD1 TRBJ1-1 TRBV10-3 NA TGTGCCATCAGTGAGTCTGACAGGGTCGGCACTGAAGCTTTCTTT CAISESDRVGTEAFF
TRBD2 TRBJ2-3 TRBV7-9 NA TGTGCCAGCAGCTCCGGGGCTAGCGGTATCACAGATACGCAGTATTTT CASSSGASGITDTQYF
NA TRBJ1-2 TRBV28 few TGTGCCAGCAGTTTAGGCAGAACCTATGGCTACACCTTC CASSLGRTYGYTF
TRBD2 TRBJ2-1 TRBV6-5 NA TGTGCCAGCACCCTACTAGCGGGAGGCAATGAGCAGTTCTTC CASTLLAGGNEQFF
TRBD1 TRBJ2-2 TRBV28 NA TGTGCCAGCAGTTTTTTACAGGGGGCGCACACCGGGGAGCTGTTTTTT CASSFLQGAHTGELFF
NA TRBJ1-1 TRBV7-9 NA TGTGCCAGCAAAGGGAACACTGAAGCTTTCTTT CASKGNTEAFF
NA TRBJ1-3 TRBV2 NA TGTGCCAGCAGAGGCCAGGGGTTTAGGAGCACCATATATTTT CASRGQGFRSTIYF
NA TRBJ1-2 TRBV7-2 NA TGTGCCAGCAGCTCCGGACGGGGAGAGGTTGGCTACACCTTC CASSSGRGEVGYTF
NA TRBJ1-2 TRBV6-1 NA TGTGCCAGCAGTTGGGACACCAACTATGGCTACACCTTC CASSWDTNYGYTF
TRBD1 TRBJ2-2 TRBV2 NA TGTGCCCGGACCCGGAGAGACAGGGAACCCGGGGAGCTGTTTTTT CARTRRDREPGELFF
NA TRBJ2-3 TRBV12-2 NA TGTGCAAGTCGCTTAGCGAAAGCCAGGAGTTGCGACGCTAGCACAGATACGCAGTATTTT CASRLAKARSCDASTDTQYF
NA TRBJ1-5 TRBV5-5 few TGTGCCAGCAGCTTGATCGGTCAGCCCCAGCATTTT CASSLIGQPQHF
NA TRBJ2-7 TRBV2 NA TGTGCCAGCAGTGGGGACGGACCCGAGCAGTACTTC CASSGDGPEQYF
NA TRBJ2-2 TRBV30 NA TGTGCCTGGAACCAGGACACCGGGGAGCTGTTTTTT CAWNQDTGELFF
NA TRBJ2-3 TRBV6-4 NA TGTGCCAGCAGTGACTCCGGGCGCACAGATACGCAGTATTTT CASSDSGRTDTQYF
NA TRBJ2-5 TRBV11-2 NA TGTGCCAGCAGCTTACGGGGTCAGGGACAAGAGACCCAGTACTTC CASSLRGQGQETQYF
NA TRBJ2-7 TRBV7-2 NA TGTGCCAGCAGCTTAGTCCGGAAAGAGGTCTACGAGCAGTACTTC CASSLVRKEVYEQYF
TRBD2 TRBJ2-7 TRBV5-1 NA TGCGCCAGCAGCTCGACAATCGGGGGACTAGCGGGAGCCGAGCAGTACTTC CASSSTIGGLAGAEQYF
NA TRBJ2-5 TRBV5-6 NA TGTGCCAGCGGGTCTACCCGGGAAGAGACCCAGTACTTC CASGSTREETQYF
TRBD1 TRBJ1-6 TRBV27 NA TGTGCCAGCAGTTTCTCTGGACAGGCTACTCGTGTACCCCTCCACTTT CASSFSGQATRVPLHF
NA TRBJ1-2 TRBV27 NA TGTGCCAGCAGTTTATCGTCCAGGGCCGGCTACACCTTC CASSLSSRAGYTF
NA TRBJ2-7 TRBV5-1 NA TGCGCCAGCAGCTTGGTACAGGGAACCTACGAGCAGTACTTC CASSLVQGTYEQYF
TRBD2 TRBJ2-3 TRBV28 NA TGTGCCAGCAGTCCACAAGGCGGGGGGGCCAGACACACAGATACGCAGTATTTT CASSPQGGGARHTDTQYF
TRBD1 TRBJ1-5 TRBV30 NA TGTGCCTGGAGTTTTGGGGTCCCGGGACAGGGTGCAGGTCAGCCCCAGCATTTT CAWSFGVPGQGAGQPQHF
TRBD2 TRBJ2-7 TRBV7-2 NA TGTGCCTCCGGGCTAGCGGGAAGGCACGAGCAGTACTTC CASGLAGRHEQYF
TRBD1 TRBJ1-2 TRBV6-5 NA TGTGCCAGCAGTTTCCCGGACAGGGGAGGCTACACCTTC CASSFPDRGGYTF
TRBD1 TRBJ1-1 TRBV9 once TGTGCCAGCAGCGGCAACAGGGGAGGGACTGAAGCTTTCTTT CASSGNRGGTEAFF
TRBD1 TRBJ2-2 TRBV6-1 once TGTGCCAGCAGTGAAAGACAGGGGGCCGCCGGGGAGCTGTTTTTT CASSERQGAAGELFF
NA TRBJ2-7 TRBV5-1 NA TGCGCCAGCAGCTTGTTGGGTACGGCCTACGAGCAGTACTTC CASSLLGTAYEQYF
NA TRBJ1-3 TRBV21-1 NA TGTGCCAGCAGCAAAGGGGGAGCCGGGACAGCACAAGGCGAAGGAAACACCATATATTTT CASSKGGAGTAQGEGNTIYF
NA TRBJ1-3 TRBV7-6 once TGTGCCAGCAGCTCGTTGACAGGCATTAACTCTGGAAACACCATATATTTT CASSSLTGINSGNTIYF
NA TRBJ1-3 TRBV4-1 NA TGCGCCAGCAGCCAGTGGAGGACGGAGAGCTCTGGAAACACCATATATTTT CASSQWRTESSGNTIYF
NA TRBJ2-7 TRBV6-4 NA TGTGCCAGCAGTCCCTTGCCTACTACCGCCTACGAGCAGTACTTC CASSPLPTTAYEQYF
NA TRBJ2-6 TRBV18 NA TGTGCCAGCTCACCACGGGACCTCTCTGGGGCCAACGTCCTGACTTTC CASSPRDLSGANVLTF
TRBD1 TRBJ2-3 TRBV7-9 NA TGTGCCAGCAGCAAGGGGGCACGAGGCCCAGATACGCAGTATTTT CASSKGARGPDTQYF
NA TRBJ2-5 TRBV7-9 NA TGTGCCGGCAGCTTAGTTAGGCCGACCGGCGGAGAGACCCAGTACTTC CAGSLVRPTGGETQYF
NA TRBJ1-5 TRBV19 NA TGTGCCAGTAGTATAGAGGATGGGGGAACATATAGCAATCAGCCCCAGCATTTT CASSIEDGGTYSNQPQHF
NA TRBJ2-2 TRBV5-1 NA TGCGCCAGCAGCTTGGGGTCCGGGGCCGGGGAGCTGTTTTTT CASSLGSGAGELFF
NA TRBJ2-2 TRBV11-3 NA TGTGCCAGCAGCACCGGGCTGGCCGGGGAGCTGTTTTTT CASSTGLAGELFF
TRBD1 TRBJ1-5 TRBV2 NA TGTGCCAGCACCACGGACAGGTCGAGTCCGCCCCAGCATTTT CASTTDRSSPPQHF
TRBD2 TRBJ2-7 TRBV18 NA TGTGCCAGCTCACCGAGGCGGGGGGCCTACGAGCAGTACTTC CASSPRRGAYEQYF
TRBD1 TRBJ2-7 TRBV6-6 NA TGTGCCAGCAGTTATGGGACAGGAAACGAGCAGTACTTC CASSYGTGNEQYF